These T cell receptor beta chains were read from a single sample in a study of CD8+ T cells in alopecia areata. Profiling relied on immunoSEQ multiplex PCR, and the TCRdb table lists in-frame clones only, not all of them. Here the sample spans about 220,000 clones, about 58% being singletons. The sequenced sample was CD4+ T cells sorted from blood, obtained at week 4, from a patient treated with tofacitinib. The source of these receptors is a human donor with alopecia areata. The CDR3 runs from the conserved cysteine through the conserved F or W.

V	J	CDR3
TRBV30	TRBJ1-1	CAWTPWTGPWENTEAFF
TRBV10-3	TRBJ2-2	CAISEGQGGLTGELFF
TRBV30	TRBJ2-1	CAWSQQGNEQFF
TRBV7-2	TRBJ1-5	CASSSQQGQPQHF
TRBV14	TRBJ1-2	CASSQDPQVGYGYTF
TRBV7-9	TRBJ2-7	CASSLGQAPYEQYF
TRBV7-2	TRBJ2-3	CASKWASGVGSTDTQYF
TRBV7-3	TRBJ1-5	CASSQWGGEPQHF
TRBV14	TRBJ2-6	CASSQVKGRPDVLTF
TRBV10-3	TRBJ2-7	CAIKVQDGPYEQYF
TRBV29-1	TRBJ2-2	CSVPAGQGNTGELFF
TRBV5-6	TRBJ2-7	CASSLQGTYEQYF
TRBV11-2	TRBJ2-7	CASSSLLGGPREQYF
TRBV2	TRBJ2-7	CASRGDTTYEQYF
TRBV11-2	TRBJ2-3	CASSRPRLRGAHTDTQYF
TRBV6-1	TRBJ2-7	CASSAESHEQYF
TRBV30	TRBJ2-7	CAWSVQGRDEQYF
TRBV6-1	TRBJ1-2	CASGKWDSRENGYTF
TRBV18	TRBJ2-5	CASSRGGSQETQYF
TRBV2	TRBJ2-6	CASSPRVAGANVLTF
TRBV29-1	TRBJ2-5	CSVDFALETQYF
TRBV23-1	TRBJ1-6	CASRVPPHNSPLHF
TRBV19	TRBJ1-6	CASSLGRATNSPLHF
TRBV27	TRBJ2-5	CASSLMETQYF
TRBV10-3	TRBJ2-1	CAIRGQLSYNEQFF
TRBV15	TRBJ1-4	CATSRGKGQGNEKLFF
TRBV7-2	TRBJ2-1	CASSSYSGGAYNEQFF
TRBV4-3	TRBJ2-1	CASSPPPEGNEQFF
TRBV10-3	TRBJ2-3	CAIRSNSGGLTDTQYF
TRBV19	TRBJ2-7	CASSGGTGTRYEQYF
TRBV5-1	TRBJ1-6	CASSLAGTRHNSPLHF
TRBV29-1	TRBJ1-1	CSVGQDTEAFF
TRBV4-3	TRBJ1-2	CASSQDYVDYGYTF
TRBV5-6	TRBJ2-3	CASSHDYSAPTDTQYF
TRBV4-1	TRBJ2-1	CASSQAQGTGSINEQFF
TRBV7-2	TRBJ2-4	CASSLYGGKNIQYF